Listed below are T cell receptor beta chains from one sample, sequenced in a study of cytomegalovirus exposure and HLA in healthy donors. The assay was immunoSEQ multiplex PCR, and TCRdb's table has in-frame clones only and misses some. The sample lists 110,000 or so clones, approximately 80% occurring once. Sequencing was performed on PBMCs. Source of these receptors: a man aged 35 to 55 in good health and CMV-seropositive. The CDR3 runs from the conserved cysteine through the conserved F or W. A D gene is named only where the DNA matches it firmly. Some rows mark clone size as missing; the rest say once, few, many or name a class of expanded clone.

V: TRBV6-6; length: 15; size: few; D: TRBD1; J: TRBJ2-7; DNA: TGTGCCAGCAGTGACCAGGGGGCACTGGCTGGCGAGCAGTACTTC; CDR3: CASSDQGALAGEQYF
V: TRBV6-1; length: 16; size: once; D: TRBD1; J: TRBJ2-1; DNA: TGTGCCAGCAGTGTCTCTGGGCAGGGGGCCTGGAATGAGCAGTTCTTC; CDR3: CASSVSGQGAWNEQFF
V: TRBV11-2; length: 14; size: -; D: -; J: TRBJ2-7; DNA: TGTGCCAGCAGCTTATACGCAGGGGAATACGAGCAGTACTTC; CDR3: CASSLYAGEYEQYF
V: TRBV11-2; length: 15; size: -; D: TRBD2; J: TRBJ2-3; DNA: TGTGCCAGCAGCTTGGGGGGGTTTAGCACAGATACGCAGTATTTT; CDR3: CASSLGGFSTDTQYF
V: TRBV7-3; length: 15; size: -; D: TRBD1; J: TRBJ2-2; DNA: TGTGCCAGCAGTTCTGGACAGGCCAACACCGGGGAGCTGTTTTTT; CDR3: CASSSGQANTGELFF
V: TRBV18; length: 16; size: -; D: -; J: TRBJ2-2; DNA: TGTGCCAGCTCACCACCCAACGGTCTTAACACCGGGGAGCTGTTTTTT; CDR3: CASSPPNGLNTGELFF
V: TRBV27; length: 16; size: once; D: TRBD1; J: TRBJ2-2; DNA: TGTGCCAGCAGTTCACCGACAGGGCCGAACACCGGGGAGCTGTTTTTT; CDR3: CASSSPTGPNTGELFF
V: TRBV9; length: 16; size: -; D: TRBD2; J: TRBJ2-3; DNA: TGTGCCAGCAGCGCCATAGCGGGGGTCTACACAGATACGCAGTATTTT; CDR3: CASSAIAGVYTDTQYF
V: TRBV27; length: 14; size: -; D: -; J: TRBJ1-3; DNA: TGTGCCAGCAGTCGGGACTCCTCTGGAAACACCATATATTTT; CDR3: CASSRDSSGNTIYF
V: TRBV5-1; length: 13; size: -; D: -; J: TRBJ2-3; DNA: TGCGCCAGCACCGGGGGACGCACAGATACGCAGTATTTT; CDR3: CASTGGRTDTQYF
V: TRBV28; length: 17; size: -; D: -; J: TRBJ2-7; DNA: TGTGCCAGCAGTTTAGGGTCCTTACGAGGGTTAACCTACGAGCAGTACTTC; CDR3: CASSLGSLRGLTYEQYF